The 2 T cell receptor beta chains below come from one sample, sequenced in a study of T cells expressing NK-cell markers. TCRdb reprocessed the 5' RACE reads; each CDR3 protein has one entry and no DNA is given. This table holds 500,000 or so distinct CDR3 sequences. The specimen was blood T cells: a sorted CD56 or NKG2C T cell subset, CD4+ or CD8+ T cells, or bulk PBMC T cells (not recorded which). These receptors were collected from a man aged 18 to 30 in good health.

The chain's CDR3 is CASSYSRTQASRPLHF. The chain is built from TRBV6-5 and TRBJ1-6. CDR1 and CDR2 from the germline V gene are MNHEY and SVGAGI. The CDR3 loop spans 16 amino acids.

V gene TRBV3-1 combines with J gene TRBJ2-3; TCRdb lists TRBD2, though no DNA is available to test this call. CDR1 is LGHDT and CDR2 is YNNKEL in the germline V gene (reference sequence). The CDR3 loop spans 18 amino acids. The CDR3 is CASSQGIQRGGSADTQYF.